This T cell receptor beta chain was observed in a study of regulatory T cells in long-lasting Graves disease. About the research overall: Patients newly diagnosed with Graves' had been on antithyroid drugs for under 3 months.

Time point defined: newly diagnosed GD, antithyroid drugs for less than 3 months. Researchers made the TCR library from RNA that was extracted from PBMCs. Per germline, CDR1 MGHDK and CDR2 SYGVNS. V was pared by 0 bases and J by 8 bases, with 10 bases between. The CDR3 runs to 13 residues. iRepertoire HTBI primers and Arm-PCR of CDR3 regions built TCR beta libraries. TCRdb itself ran the multiplex PCR reads through MiXCR, one entry per CDR3 protein. The sample consists of 500,000 to 700,000 distinct CDR3 sequences, approximately 15% of them appearing once. The same specimen was also included in a second study, on T cells in Graves' hyperthyroidism and ophthalmopathy. This second study says: Ophthalmopathy was separated from stable hyperthyroidism by a 13 V-J model.

The chain recombines TRBV25-1 with TRBJ1-2, with TRBD1 as a possible D gene (6 bases). The sequencing here drew on peripheral blood mononuclear cells (PBMCs), taken at new diagnosis, from a patient treated with antithyroid drugs. This sequence was found in a woman in her 30s with Graves disease. The CDR3 region is CASSEYNRAGYTF. For the CDR3, the DNA is TGTGCCAGCAGTGAATATAACAGGGCCGGCTACACCTTC.